Presented here are 28 T cell receptor beta chains from one specimen sequenced in a study of cytotoxic CD8 clonotypes in ibrutinib-treated CLL. Some clones are missing from TCRdb's copy, which holds only in-frame ones; the method was immunoSEQ multiplex PCR. The repertoire consists of approximately 300,000 clones, with 70% to 80% occurring once and the leading ten covering approximately 7%. The specimen comprised PBMCs, sampled before ibrutinib treatment. All receptors derive from a human donor with chronic lymphocytic leukemia.

The chain couples TRBV19 to TRBJ2-7; 7 nucleotides align to TRBD2. This CDR3 has 15 amino acids. Germline V CDR1 and CDR2: LNHDA, SQIVND (reference sequence). The V segment lost 3 bases and the J segment 1 base; nucleotides outside the gene matches: 6. CDR3 sequence (DNA): TGTGCCAGTAGTATTGGCGGGAGTAGTTCCTACGAGCAGTACTTC. Translating gives CASSIGGSSSYEQYF.

J is TRBJ2-5 and V is TRBV5-6; D not resolved. Germline values: CDR1 SGHDT, CDR2 YYEEEE. This CDR3 region has 14 residues. V lost 3 bases, J lost 4 bases, and 13 bases lay in between. CDR3 sequence: CASSSLRAGETQYF. CDR3 sequence (DNA): TGTGCCAGCAGCTCCCTCCGGGCCGGAGAGACCCAGTACTTC.

The genes are TRBV25-1 and TRBJ2-3, with no clear D. With 2 bases removed from V and 1 base from J, the gap between germline ends came to 10 bases. The CDR3 covers 15 residues. CDR1 and CDR2 from the germline V gene are MGHDK and SYGVNS. This CDR3 reads CASSENREGTDTQYF. In DNA, the CDR3 is TGTGCCAGCAGTGAAAACCGAGAGGGCACAGATACGCAGTATTTT.

The chain employs TRBV6-5 and TRBJ1-1, with TRBD1 identical over 8 bases. Germline V CDR1 and CDR2: MNHEY, SVGAGI. This CDR3 has 15 amino acids. J was trimmed by 4 bases and V by 7 bases; bases with no gene match: 11. The CDR3 reads CASTSRWTGSTEAFF. CDR3 sequence (DNA): TGTGCCAGCACCTCACGATGGACAGGGTCCACTGAAGCTTTCTTT.

The rearrangement uses TRBV2 and TRBJ2-2; D remains unclear. Germline V CDR1 and CDR2: SNHLY, FYNNEI. The CDR3 length is 14 residues. V shed 7 bases and J shed 0 bases, with 9 bases lying between them. CDR3 coding DNA: TGTGCCAGCACCCGGACGTCGAACACCGGGGAGCTGTTTTTT. This gives the protein CASTRTSNTGELFF.

This clone was seen a few times. The chain couples TRBV19 to TRBJ1-5; D gene uncertain. The CDR3 sequence is 14 residues long. V was clipped by 8 bases and J by 7 bases, with 18 bases between them. The germline gives CDR1 LNHDA, CDR2 SQIVND (reference sequence). The CDR3 DNA follows: TGTGCCAGTTCACGCAAAGGTCGTGTCCAGCCCCAGCATTTT. Its translation: CASSRKGRVQPQHF.

V is TRBV30 and J is TRBJ1-5; D gene ambiguous. The CDR3 has 12 residues. Germline CDR1 reads GTSNPN; CDR2 reads SVGIG (reference sequence). V lost 5 bases to trimming and J lost 5 bases, with 10 bases between them. The chain's CDR3 is CAWGDEDQPQHF. The CDR3 nucleotides read TGTGCCTGGGGGGATGAGGATCAGCCCCAGCATTTT.

The chain is built from TRBV9 and TRBJ2-1; maybe TRBD2 (6 bases). The CDR3 has 17 residues. Germline CDR1 reads SGDLS; CDR2 reads YYNGEE. Deletions cut 8 bases from V and 1 base from J, with 22 bases between. CDR3 in DNA: TGTGCCAGTTCTAGTAAAAAGGACTACGTATCCTACAATGAGCAGTTCTTC. This codes for CASSSKKDYVSYNEQFF.

CDR3 loop: CASKLGQFYYEQYF. The CDR3, as DNA: TGTGCCAGTAAACTAGGTCAATTTTACTACGAGCAGTACTTC. V usage is TRBV19 and J usage is TRBJ2-7; D is possibly TRBD2 (5 bases). The CDR3 has 14 amino acids. Per germline, CDR1 LNHDA and CDR2 SQIVND (reference sequence). V shed 7 bases and J shed 3 bases, with 16 bases lying between them.

The gene calls are TRBV9 and TRBJ2-7; 8 bases line up with TRBD1. J was trimmed by 3 bases and V by 6 bases; bases with no gene match: 2. CDR3 length: 12 residues. From germline, CDR1 is SGDLS and CDR2 YYNGEE. CDR3 coding DNA: TGTGCCAGCAATACAGGGGGCTACGAGCAGTACTTC. Its translation is CASNTGGYEQYF.

This clone was seen a handful of times. V gene TRBV18 combines with J gene TRBJ2-2; 7 nucleotides align to TRBD1. CDR3 length: 14 amino acids. CDR1 and CDR2 (germline): KGHSH, LQKENI. V was pared by 10 bases and J by 4 bases, with 9 bases of the junction left unmatched. Written as DNA, the CDR3 is TGTGCCAACGAAGGGACAGCGAGCACCGGGGAGCTGTTTTTT. Amino acid sequence: CANEGTASTGELFF.

The chain links TRBV5-1 to TRBJ2-5, with TRBD1 matching over 7 bases. The V gene end was trimmed by 4 bases and the J gene end by 4 bases; junction bases not matched to a gene: 10. There are 15 residues in the CDR3. CDR1 and CDR2 (germline): SGHRS, YFSETQ. The CDR3 region is CASSGRTGDGETQYF. In DNA form, the CDR3 reads TGCGCCAGCAGCGGACGAACAGGGGACGGAGAGACCCAGTACTTC.

The chain links TRBV28 to TRBJ1-5; D remains unclear. Trimming cost V 2 bases and J 2 bases, with 10 bases left between them. CDR3 length equals 15 residues. CDR1 and CDR2 (germline): MDHEN, SYDVKM. CDR3 DNA: TGTGCCAGCAGTTTAAGGTATCGGGGCAATCAGCCCCAGCATTTT. Its protein is CASSLRYRGNQPQHF.

The V and J genes are TRBV2 and TRBJ2-1; 7 bases map to TRBD2. The trim removed 11 bases at V and 6 bases at J, leaving 10 bases unmatched. Germline V lookup: CDR1 SNHLY, CDR2 FYNNEI. CDR3 length: 13 residues. CDR3 DNA sequence: TGTGCCGCAGGTCGCGGGAGAGGCAATGAGCAGTTCTTC. Its translation is CAAGRGRGNEQFF.

The chain uses TRBV7-9 and TRBJ2-7, with D possibly matching TRBD1 (6 bases). Germline lookup yields CDR1 SEHNR and CDR2 FQNEAQ (reference sequence). Trimming shortened V by 2 bases and J by 0 bases, and 17 bases separated the two germline ends. The CDR3 consists of 17 residues. CDR3 residues: CASSLPGTGHHSYEQYF. CDR3 nucleotide sequence: TGTGCCAGCAGCTTACCAGGCACGGGACACCACTCCTACGAGCAGTACTTC.

J is TRBJ1-1 and V is TRBV2; D not certain. Trimming took off 6 bases at V and 0 bases at J, with 11 bases between the two ends. The CDR3 consists of 14 residues. CDR1 is SNHLY, CDR2 FYNNEI, per germline. CDR3 protein: CASRVHDMNTEAFF. The CDR3 coding sequence is TGTGCCAGCAGGGTACACGACATGAACACTGAAGCTTTCTTT.

The CDR3 reads CASSVTSGIRQFF. For the CDR3, the DNA is TGTGCCAGCAGCGTCACTAGCGGGATTAGGCAGTTCTTC. The genes are TRBV9 and TRBJ2-1; 10 bases align to TRBD2. This CDR3 has 13 amino acids. V lost 2 bases, J lost 12 bases, and 5 bases stayed unmatched. The V gene's germline CDR1 is SGDLS and CDR2 YYNGEE.

This chain connects TRBV10-3 to TRBJ1-1, with D possibly matching TRBD1 (5 bases). The CDR3 length is 15 residues. CDR1 and CDR2 from the germline V gene are ENHRY and SYGVKD. The V end was cut by 3 bases, the J end by 0 bases, with 11 bases between. DNA for the CDR3: TGTGCCATCAGTGATCGGCAGGGCGTGAACACTGAAGCTTTCTTT. Amino acids: CAISDRQGVNTEAFF.

The V and J genes are TRBV10-3 and TRBJ2-7, with a tentative D call TRBD1 (6 bases). Trimming took 2 bases from V and 0 from J, leaving 14 bases between them. Germline CDR1 ENHRY, CDR2 SYGVKD. There are 16 residues in the CDR3. The CDR3 spells CAISEGSGTNSYEQYF. The CDR3, as DNA: TGTGCCATCAGTGAGGGTTCAGGGACAAACTCCTACGAGCAGTACTTC.

The V gene is TRBV5-6, the J gene TRBJ2-3, with TRBD1 matching over 7 bases. From germline, CDR1 is SGHDT and CDR2 YYEEEE. The V and J ends lost 2 bases and 0 bases, in that order; junction bases with no gene match: 6. CDR3 length: 16 residues. CDR3 nucleotides: TGTGCCAGCAGCTTCCTGGGACAGACTAGCACAGATACGCAGTATTTT. The encoded protein is CASSFLGQTSTDTQYF.

CDR3 bases: TGTGCCAGCAGCTCCACCCCCGGGGTTCATGGCTACACCTTC. Amino acid sequence: CASSSTPGVHGYTF. The chain joins TRBV7-9 to TRBJ1-2; D call uncertain. Per germline, CDR1 SEHNR and CDR2 FQNEAQ (reference sequence). There are 14 residues in the CDR3. Between the trimmed V and J ends, which lost 4 bases and 6 bases, there was a span of 15 bases.

The chain uses TRBV9 and TRBJ2-1, with 14 nucleotides matching TRBD2. The CDR3 contains 14 residues. The junction had 3 bases not matched to a gene; V was cut back by 4 bases and J by 9 bases. Germline loops: CDR1 SGDLS, CDR2 YYNGEE. The CDR3 reads CASSPGLAGGEQFF. The CDR3 DNA reads TGTGCCAGCAGCCCCGGACTAGCGGGAGGTGAGCAGTTCTTC.

The rearrangement joins TRBV7-8 to TRBJ1-5; TRBD1 is a possible D gene (5 bases). The germline gives CDR1 SGHVS, CDR2 FQNEAQ. This CDR3 is built from 15 residues. The germline V and J ends were trimmed by 3 bases and 0 bases, with 9 bases remaining between them. CDR3 sequence: CASSLVGGSNQPQHF. The DNA of the CDR3 is TGTGCCAGCAGCTTGGTGGGGGGTAGCAATCAGCCCCAGCATTTT. The full variable domain, in which reference TRBV7-8 and TRBJ1-5 provide the parts outside the CDR3, is GAGVSQSPRYKVAKRGQDVALRCDPISGHVSLFWYQQALGQGPEFLTYFQNEAQLDKSGLPSDRFFAERPEGSVSTLKIQRTQQEDSAVYLCASSLVGGSNQPQHFGDGTRLSIL.

The J gene is TRBJ1-2, the V gene TRBV6-1; D gene unclear. The CDR3 covers 14 residues. CDR1 is MNHNS and CDR2 is SASEGT in the germline V gene. Trimming cost V 8 bases and J 6 bases, with 19 bases left between them. In DNA, the CDR3 is TGTGCCAGCTCCCGAGTCGGTAGTCTGGATGGCTACACCTTC. Translating gives CASSRVGSLDGYTF.

The chain joins TRBV9 to TRBJ2-4; 9 bases map to TRBD1. This CDR3 region has 18 residues. Per the germline V gene, CDR1 is SGDLS and CDR2 is YYNGEE. After removal of 2 bases from V and 0 bases from J, the junction contained 9 bases not matched to a gene. CDR3 residues: CASSVDRGGILAKNIQYF. Here the CDR3 DNA reads TGTGCCAGCAGCGTGGACAGGGGAGGGATTTTAGCCAAAAACATTCAGTACTTC.

The chain carries TRBV7-2 and TRBJ2-7; TRBD1 or TRBD2 may be the D gene (6 bases each). The V end was cut by 7 bases, the J end by 6 bases, with 13 bases between. The CDR3 extends over 12 amino acids. CDR1 SGHTA and CDR2 FQGNSA come from the germline V gene. The DNA for the CDR3 is TGTGCCAGCACCCTAGGGGGAGGCGAGCAGTACTTC. Protein product: CASTLGGGEQYF.

V usage is TRBV7-6 and J usage is TRBJ2-5; TRBD1 matches 9 bases. Trimming removed 1 base from V and 1 base from J; junction bases left unmatched: 4. Germline V gene data show CDR1 as SGHVS and CDR2 as FNYEAQ. The CDR3 is 16 amino acids. The CDR3: CASSLVWTGAQETQYF. The CDR3 bases are TGTGCCAGCAGCTTAGTTTGGACAGGGGCCCAAGAGACCCAGTACTTC.

The chain employs TRBV9 and TRBJ2-2, with D perhaps matching TRBD2 (6 bases). Between the trimmed V and J ends, which lost 4 bases and 4 bases, there was a span of 17 bases. CDR1 is SGDLS and CDR2 is YYNGEE in the germline V gene. There are 16 residues in the CDR3. This CDR3 reads CASSPPGGVITGELFF. The CDR3 DNA reads TGTGCCAGCAGCCCCCCCGGGGGAGTTATCACCGGGGAGCTGTTTTTT.